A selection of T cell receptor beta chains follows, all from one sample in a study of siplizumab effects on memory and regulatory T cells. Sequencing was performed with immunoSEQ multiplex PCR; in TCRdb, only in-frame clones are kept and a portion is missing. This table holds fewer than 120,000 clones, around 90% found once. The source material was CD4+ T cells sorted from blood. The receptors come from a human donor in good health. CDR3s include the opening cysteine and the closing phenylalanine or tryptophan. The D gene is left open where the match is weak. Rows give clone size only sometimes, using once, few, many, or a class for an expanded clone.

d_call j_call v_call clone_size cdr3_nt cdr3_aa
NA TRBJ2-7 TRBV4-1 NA TGCGCCAGCAGCCAAGCTCTTAACAGGGCCTCCTACGAGCAGTACTTC CASSQALNRASYEQYF
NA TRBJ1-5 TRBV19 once TGTGCCAGTAGTATTATGGGAGCTGAGAATCAGCCCCAGCATTTT CASSIMGAENQPQHF
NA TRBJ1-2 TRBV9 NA TGTGCCAGCAGCGGACCGCAGGCTCTTAACTATGGCTACACCTTC CASSGPQALNYGYTF
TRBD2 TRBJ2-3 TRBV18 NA TGTGCCAGCTCAGCGGGGGGGGAAGATACGCAGTATTTT CASSAGGEDTQYF
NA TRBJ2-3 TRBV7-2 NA TGTGCCAGCAGCCCCCGGGCCTCTAGCACAGATACGCAGTATTTT CASSPRASSTDTQYF
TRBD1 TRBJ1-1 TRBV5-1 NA TGCGCCAGCAGCTTACCCGGGACAGGTTCGCGTTGGGCTGAAGCTTTCTTT CASSLPGTGSRWAEAFF
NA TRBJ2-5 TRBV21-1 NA TGTGCCAGCAGCCCTGATTTGACAGGGGGAGAGACCCAGTACTTC CASSPDLTGGETQYF
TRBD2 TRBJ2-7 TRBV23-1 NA TGCGCCAGCAGTCTTCATACTAGCGGCATCTCCTACGAGCAGTACTTC CASSLHTSGISYEQYF
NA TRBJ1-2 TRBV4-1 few TGCGCCAGCAGCCCCCACGTAGGGAACTATGGCTACACCTTC CASSPHVGNYGYTF
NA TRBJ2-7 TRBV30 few TGTGCCGGTAGCACAGGGTTCTACGAGCAGTACTTC CAGSTGFYEQYF
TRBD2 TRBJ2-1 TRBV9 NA TGTGCCAGCAGCTCACGACTAGCGGGTGAGCAGTTCTTC CASSSRLAGEQFF
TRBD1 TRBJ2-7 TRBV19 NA TGTGCCAGTAGTTCACAGGGGGGATCCTACGAGCAGTACTTC CASSSQGGSYEQYF
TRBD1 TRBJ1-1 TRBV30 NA TGTGCCTGGATCGAGGTCCAGACAGGGGAGAGGCGTGGTGAAGCTTTCTTT CAWIEVQTGERRGEAFF
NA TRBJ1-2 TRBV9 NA TGTGCCAGCAGCGTAGGGTTCTATGGCTACACCTTC CASSVGFYGYTF